The T cell receptor beta chain under discussion was sequenced for a study of blood T cell repertoires in COVID-19. Study summary: Specimens from acute and convalescent COVID-19 originated in the United States, Italy and Spain. In each case, the material was cDNA or gDNA derived from T cells, B-cell-depleted T cells, or PBMCs.

Sequencing was performed with immunoSEQ multiplex PCR; in TCRdb, only in-frame clones are kept and a portion is missing. The data show 300,000 to 450,000 clones, around 89% seen once. The CDR3 is 15 amino acids. Germline V lookup: CDR1 LNHDA, CDR2 SQIVND (reference sequence). V dropped 6 bases and J dropped 1 base, with 13 bases sitting between them. Those enrolled in Seattle joined during active infection and were followed longitudinally afterward. Material for sequencing was peripheral blood. The V call is TRBV19, the J call TRBJ1-3; D gene unclear. The TCR originated in a woman in her thirties with COVID-19, enrolled during active disease. The CDR3 bases are TGTGCCAGTAGGCAGCAGGCGGGTTCTGGAAACACCATATATTTT. This gives the protein CASRQQAGSGNTIYF.